A selection of T cell receptor beta chains follows, all from one sample in a study of T cells after posttransplantation cyclophosphamide. Measured with immunoSEQ multiplex PCR; TCRdb has only the in-frame clones, and not every one. The data contain several thousand clones, around 85% of them singletons. Sequences were derived from PBMCs, sampled after allogeneic stem cell transplant with posttransplant cyclophosphamide. These receptors came from a female patient aged 35-55 years who received an allogeneic stem cell transplant from an unrelated donor, was CMV-positive, and had no GVHD. Some of the T cells might come from the graft donor. Both conserved end residues are part of each CDR3. The D gene is left open where the match is weak. Expanded clones get a size class; other rows say once, few or many, or leave the size out.

CDR3	DNA	V	J	size	D	length
CASRQGVRQYF	TGTGCCAGCAGGCAGGGGGTGAGGCAGTATTTT	TRBV6-5	TRBJ2-3	.	TRBD1	11
CASRGQVGAYEQYF	TGTGCCAGCAGGGGACAGGTAGGAGCCTACGAGCAGTACTTC	TRBV27	TRBJ2-7	.	TRBD1	14
CASSEPQRGGGREQYF	TGTGCCAGCAGTGAACCTCAAAGGGGCGGGGGGCGAGAGCAGTACTTC	TRBV6-1	TRBJ2-7	.	TRBD2	16
CASSWTVNTEAFF	TGCGCCAGCAGCTGGACAGTGAACACTGAAGCTTTCTTT	TRBV5-1	TRBJ1-1	medium-sized	.	13
CASSLAVREVNYGYTF	TGTGCCAGCAGCTTAGCGGTCCGCGAAGTTAACTATGGCTACACCTTC	TRBV11-2	TRBJ1-2	.	.	16
CASSSTGVGDQPQHF	TGTGCCAGCAGCTCAACAGGGGTAGGCGATCAGCCCCAGCATTTT	TRBV7-9	TRBJ1-5	.	TRBD1	15
CASSQAAGATEAFF	TGCGCCAGCAGCCAAGCAGCAGGGGCTACTGAAGCTTTCTTT	TRBV4-3	TRBJ1-1	.	.	14
CASFEQGGRNTEAFF	TGTGCCAGCTTCGAACAGGGTGGGAGGAACACTGAAGCTTTCTTT	TRBV7-9	TRBJ1-1	.	.	15
CVRSFRLHNRGRSYGYTF	TGTGTCAGAAGCTTCAGGCTCCATAACAGGGGAAGGAGCTATGGCTACACCTTC	TRBV7-5	TRBJ1-2	.	.	18
CAISEGAASNTGELFF	TGTGCCATCAGTGAGGGGGCAGCCTCGAACACCGGGGAGCTGTTTTTT	TRBV10-3	TRBJ2-2	.	.	16